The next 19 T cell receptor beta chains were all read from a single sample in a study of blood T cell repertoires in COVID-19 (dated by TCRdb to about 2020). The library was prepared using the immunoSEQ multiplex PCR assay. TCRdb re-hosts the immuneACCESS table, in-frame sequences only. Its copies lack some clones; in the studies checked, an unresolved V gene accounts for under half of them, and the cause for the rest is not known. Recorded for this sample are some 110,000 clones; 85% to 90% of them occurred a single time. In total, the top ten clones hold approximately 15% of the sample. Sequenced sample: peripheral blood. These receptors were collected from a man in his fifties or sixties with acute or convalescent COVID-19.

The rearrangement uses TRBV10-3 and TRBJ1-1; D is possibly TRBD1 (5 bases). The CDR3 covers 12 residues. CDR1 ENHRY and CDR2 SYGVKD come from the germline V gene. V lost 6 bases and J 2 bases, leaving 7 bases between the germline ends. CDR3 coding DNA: TGTGCCATCAGACAGGAAAACACTGAAGCTTTCTTT. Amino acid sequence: CAIRQENTEAFF.

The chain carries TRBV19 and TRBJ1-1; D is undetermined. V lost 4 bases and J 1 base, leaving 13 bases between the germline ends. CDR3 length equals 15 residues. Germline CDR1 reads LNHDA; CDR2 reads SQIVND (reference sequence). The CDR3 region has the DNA TGTGCCAGTAGTACACTGACTGATTCGAACACTGAAGCTTTCTTT. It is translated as CASSTLTDSNTEAFF.

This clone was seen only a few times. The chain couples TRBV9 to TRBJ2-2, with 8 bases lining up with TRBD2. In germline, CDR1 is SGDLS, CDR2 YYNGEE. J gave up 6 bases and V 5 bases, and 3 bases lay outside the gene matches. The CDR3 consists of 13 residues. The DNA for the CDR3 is TGTGCCAGCAGAACGACTAGCGCCGGGGAGCTGTTTTTT. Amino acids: CASRTTSAGELFF.

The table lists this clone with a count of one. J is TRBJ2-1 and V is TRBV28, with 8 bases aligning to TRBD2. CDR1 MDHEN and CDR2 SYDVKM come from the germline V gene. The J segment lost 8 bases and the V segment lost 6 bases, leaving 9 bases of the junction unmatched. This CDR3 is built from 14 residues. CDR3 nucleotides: TGTGCCAGCAGGCCCGGGGGGGGGTGGCATGAGCAGTTCTTC. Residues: CASRPGGGWHEQFF.

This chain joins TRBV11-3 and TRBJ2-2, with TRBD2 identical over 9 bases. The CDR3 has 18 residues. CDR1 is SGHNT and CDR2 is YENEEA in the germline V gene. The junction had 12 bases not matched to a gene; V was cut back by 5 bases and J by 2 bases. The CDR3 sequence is CASSQWVAGDRNTGELFF. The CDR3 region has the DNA TGTGCCAGCAGCCAGTGGGTAGCGGGAGATCGAAACACCGGGGAGCTGTTTTTT.

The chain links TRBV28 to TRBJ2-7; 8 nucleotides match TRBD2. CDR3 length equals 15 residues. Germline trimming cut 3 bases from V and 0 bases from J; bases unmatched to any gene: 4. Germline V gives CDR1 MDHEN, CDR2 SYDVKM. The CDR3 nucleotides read TGTGCCAGCAGTTTTTCGGGGGGGCCCTCCTACGAGCAGTACTTC. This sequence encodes CASSFSGGPSYEQYF.

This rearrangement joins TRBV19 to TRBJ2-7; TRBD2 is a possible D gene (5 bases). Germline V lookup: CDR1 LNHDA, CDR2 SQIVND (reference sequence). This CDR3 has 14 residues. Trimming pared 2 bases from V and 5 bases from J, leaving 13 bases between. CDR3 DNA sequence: TGTGCCAGTAGTATAAGCGGCCTGGGCCACGAGCAGTACTTC. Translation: CASSISGLGHEQYF.

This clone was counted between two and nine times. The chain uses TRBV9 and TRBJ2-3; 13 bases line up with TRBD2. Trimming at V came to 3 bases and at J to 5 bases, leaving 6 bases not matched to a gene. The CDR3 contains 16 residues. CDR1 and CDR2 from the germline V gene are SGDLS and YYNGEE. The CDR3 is CASSGGLAGVVDTQYF. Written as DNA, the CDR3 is TGTGCCAGCAGCGGAGGACTAGCGGGAGTCGTAGATACGCAGTATTTT.

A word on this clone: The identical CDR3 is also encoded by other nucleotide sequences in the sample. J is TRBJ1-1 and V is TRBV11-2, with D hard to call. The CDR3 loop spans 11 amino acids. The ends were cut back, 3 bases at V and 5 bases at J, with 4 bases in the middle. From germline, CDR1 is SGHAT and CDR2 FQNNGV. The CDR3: CASSFSTEAFF. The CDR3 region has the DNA TGTGCCAGCAGCTTTTCTACTGAAGCTTTCTTT. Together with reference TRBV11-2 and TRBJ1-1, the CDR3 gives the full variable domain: EAGVAQSPRYKIIEKRQSVAFWCNPISGHATLYWYQQILGQGPKLLIQFQNNGVVDDSQLPKDRFSAERLKGVDSTLKIQPAKLEDSAVYLCASSFSTEAFFGQGTRLTVV.

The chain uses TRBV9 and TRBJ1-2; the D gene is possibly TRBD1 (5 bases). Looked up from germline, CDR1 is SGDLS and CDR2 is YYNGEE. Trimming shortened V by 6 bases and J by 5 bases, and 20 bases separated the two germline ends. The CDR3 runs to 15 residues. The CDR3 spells CASTVGFGGIYGYTF. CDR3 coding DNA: TGTGCCAGCACCGTGGGGTTCGGGGGGATTTATGGCTACACCTTC. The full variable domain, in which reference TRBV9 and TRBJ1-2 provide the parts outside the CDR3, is DSGVTQTPKHLITATGQRVTLRCSPRSGDLSVYWYQQSLDQGLQFLIQYYNGEERAKGNILERFSAQQFPDLHSELNLSSLELGDSALYFCASTVGFGGIYGYTFGSGTRLTVV.

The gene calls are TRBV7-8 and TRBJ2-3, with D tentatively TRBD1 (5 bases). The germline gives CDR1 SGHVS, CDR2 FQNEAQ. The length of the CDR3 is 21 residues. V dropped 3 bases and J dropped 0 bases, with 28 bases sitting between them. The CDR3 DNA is TGTGCCAGCAGCTTCCCACCCATAACGGTCGGTACTGGGGCTAGCACAGATACGCAGTATTTT. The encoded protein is CASSFPPITVGTGASTDTQYF.

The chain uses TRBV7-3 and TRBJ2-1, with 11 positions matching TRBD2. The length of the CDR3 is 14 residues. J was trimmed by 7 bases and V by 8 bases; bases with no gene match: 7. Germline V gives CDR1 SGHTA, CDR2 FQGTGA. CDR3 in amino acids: CASGSGRGQNEQFF. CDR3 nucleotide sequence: TGTGCCAGCGGTAGCGGGAGGGGCCAGAATGAGCAGTTCTTC.

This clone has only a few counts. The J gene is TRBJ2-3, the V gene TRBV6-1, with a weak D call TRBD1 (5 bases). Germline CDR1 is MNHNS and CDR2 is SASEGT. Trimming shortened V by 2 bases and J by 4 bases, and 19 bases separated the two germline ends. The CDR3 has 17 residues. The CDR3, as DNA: TGTGCCAGCAGTGAAATCTTGTCAGGGCTTGTCCCAGATACGCAGTATTTT. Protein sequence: CASSEILSGLVPDTQYF.

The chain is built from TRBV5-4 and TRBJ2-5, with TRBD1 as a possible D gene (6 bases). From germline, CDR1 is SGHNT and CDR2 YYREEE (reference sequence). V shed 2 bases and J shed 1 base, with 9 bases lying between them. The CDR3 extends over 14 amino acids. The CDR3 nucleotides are TGTGCCAGCAGCTTCGCCAGGGGCCAAGAGACCCAGTACTTC. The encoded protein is CASSFARGQETQYF. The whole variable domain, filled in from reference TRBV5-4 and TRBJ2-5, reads ETGVTQSPTHLIKTRGQQVTLRCSSQSGHNTVSWYQQALGQGPQFIFQYYREEENGRGNFPPRFSGLQFPNYSSELNVNALELDDSALYLCASSFARGQETQYFGPGTRLLVL.

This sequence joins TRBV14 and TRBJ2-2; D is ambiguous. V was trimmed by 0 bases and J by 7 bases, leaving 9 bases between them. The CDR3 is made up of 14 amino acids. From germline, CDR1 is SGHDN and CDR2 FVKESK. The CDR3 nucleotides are TGTGCCAGCAGCCAAGAATACTCCCTCGGGGAGCTGTTTTTT. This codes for CASSQEYSLGELFF.

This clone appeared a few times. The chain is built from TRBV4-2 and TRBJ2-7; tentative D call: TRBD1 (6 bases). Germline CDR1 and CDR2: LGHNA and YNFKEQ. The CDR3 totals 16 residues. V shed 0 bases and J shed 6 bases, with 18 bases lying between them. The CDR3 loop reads CASSQDGQPSGGEQYF. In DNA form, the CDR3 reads TGTGCCAGCAGCCAAGACGGACAGCCAAGTGGGGGCGAGCAGTACTTC.

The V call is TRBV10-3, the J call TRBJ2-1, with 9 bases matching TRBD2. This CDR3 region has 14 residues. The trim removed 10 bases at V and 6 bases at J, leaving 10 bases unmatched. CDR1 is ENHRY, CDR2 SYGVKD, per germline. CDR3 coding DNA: TGTGCCACCCTAATAGCGGGAGTGGGCAATGAGCAGTTCTTC. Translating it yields CATLIAGVGNEQFF.

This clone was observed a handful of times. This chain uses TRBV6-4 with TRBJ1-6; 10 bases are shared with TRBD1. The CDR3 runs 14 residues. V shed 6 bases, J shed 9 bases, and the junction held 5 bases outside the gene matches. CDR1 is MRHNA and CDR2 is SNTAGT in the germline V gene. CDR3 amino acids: CASRADRGTSPLHF. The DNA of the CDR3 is TGTGCCAGCAGAGCGGACAGGGGGACTTCACCCCTCCACTTT.

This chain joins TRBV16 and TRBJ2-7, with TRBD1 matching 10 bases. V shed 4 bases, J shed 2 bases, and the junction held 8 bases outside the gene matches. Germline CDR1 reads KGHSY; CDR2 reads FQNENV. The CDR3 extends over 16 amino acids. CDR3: CASSLPGTGATYEQYF. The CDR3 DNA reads TGTGCCAGCAGCCTCCCCGGGACAGGGGCCACCTACGAGCAGTACTTC. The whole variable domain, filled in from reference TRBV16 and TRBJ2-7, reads GEEVAQTPKHLVRGEGQKAKLYCAPIKGHSYVFWYQQVLKNEFKFLISFQNENVFDETGMPKERFSAKCLPNSPCSLEIQATKLEDSAVYFCASSLPGTGATYEQYFGPGTRLTVT.